This TCR beta chain appears in the sequencing data of a study of blood T cell repertoires in COVID-19. Sequencing was performed with immunoSEQ multiplex PCR; in TCRdb, only in-frame clones are kept and a portion is missing. The sample gives about 300,000 clones, 80% to 90% of which show up once; more than 8% is in the top ten. The germline V and J ends were trimmed by 1 base and 1 base, with 8 bases remaining between them. The CDR3 has 15 residues. Germline V gene sequence: CDR1 MGHRA, CDR2 YSYEKL. Sequenced: peripheral blood. V usage is TRBV4-1 and J usage is TRBJ2-1; D remains unclear. The sequence was collected from a woman in her forties or fifties who had recovered from COVID-19. The DNA for the CDR3 is TGCGCCAGCAGCCAAGGGCGGTTTTCCTACAATGAGCAGTTCTTC. Translation: CASSQGRFSYNEQFF.